This TCR beta chain was identified in a study of radiotherapy plus CTLA-4 blockade in lung cancer. J was trimmed by 6 bases and V by 8 bases; bases with no gene match: 18. The CDR3 has 16 amino acids. Per germline, CDR1 KGHSH and CDR2 LQKENI. Produced via immunoSEQ multiplex PCR; TCRdb's table is partial and in-frame only. The table includes over 75,000 clones, roughly 80% detected once. Each patient with chemo-refractory metastatic non-small-cell lung cancer was treated with focal radiation plus CTLA-4 blockade using ipilimumab. The specimen comprised peripheral blood, sampled from a patient treated with radiotherapy plus ipilimumab. This chain uses TRBV18 with TRBJ2-7; 8 positions agree with TRBD1. The clonotype was recovered from a human donor with non-small cell lung cancer who had stable disease on radiotherapy plus ipilimumab. This CDR3 reads CASAPTLGQARGEQYF. The CDR3 DNA reads TGTGCCAGCGCCCCTACCCTGGGACAGGCCCGGGGCGAGCAGTACTTC.